The T cell receptor beta chain under discussion was sequenced for a study of blood T cell repertoires in COVID-19. For the study at large: T cells, B-cell-depleted T cells, or PBMCs supplied cDNA or gDNA.

Sequenced by immunoSEQ multiplex PCR; TCRdb stores in-frame clones only, minus some. The table shows 140,000 to 150,000 clones, with around 90% occurring only once. Participants' reported clinical history set cohort assignment. The specimen was PBMCs or T cells enriched from blood (not recorded which). This receptor was identified in a woman aged 40 to 49 who had been exposed to COVID-19.

CDR3 amino acids: CASSNRPRSTGGFNNEQFF. The CDR3 bases are TGTGCCAGCAGCAACCGACCCCGATCGACAGGGGGTTTCAACAATGAGCAGTTCTTC. This chain uses TRBV21-1 with TRBJ2-1; the D segment call TRBD1 is taken from the table without a DNA check. TRBV21-1 represents a pseudogene. This CDR3 region has 19 residues.